What follows is one T cell receptor beta chain and its context. Its antigen is unknown. One base away lies a much larger clone, so this may be a sequencing read error. CDR3 length: 13 residues. Germline assignment: CDR1 SGHRS and CDR2 YFSETQ. This entry comes from a study of T-cell reconstitution after alpha-beta-depleted transplantation in children. Study results and caveats: When one year had passed after transplant, most T-cell counts and diversity came from newly produced T cells.

The authors prepared the TCRbeta library with unique molecular identifiers. TCRdb processed the PCR reads anew with MiXCR; each CDR3 protein has one entry. The table has roughly 670,000 distinct CDR3 sequences, approximately 14% seen once. The sample here was PBMCs, taken before TCRalphabeta/CD19-depleted stem cell transplant. V is TRBV5-1 and J is TRBJ2-7; no clear D. This clonotype originated in a girl between 2 and 10 years old with congenital amegakaryocytic thrombocytopenia, due to receive a stem cell transplant. The CDR3 nucleotides are TGCGACAGCAGCGCCAAGGAAGTAGCTAGGCAGTACTTC. This translates into CDSSAKEVARQYF.